These 5 T cell receptor beta chains share one sample of origin, sequenced in a study of OX40 agonist ivuxolimab in advanced cancers. Some clones are missing from TCRdb's copy, which holds only in-frame ones; the method was immunoSEQ multiplex PCR. This sample carries some 62,000 clones, approximately 90% of them seen once, and the ten largest clones take roughly 12%. Sequencing was performed on CD4+ or CD8+ T cells sorted from blood, taken in a trial of the OX40 agonist ivuxolimab. These receptors were taken from an adult with an advanced solid tumor such as melanoma, head and neck, liver or kidney cancer.

The CDR3 sequence is CASSATSGAQETQYF. CDR3 DNA sequence: TGTGCCAGCAGTGCAACTAGCGGGGCACAAGAGACCCAGTACTTC. V gene TRBV2 combines with J gene TRBJ2-5; 10 bases match TRBD2. The germline V gene encodes CDR1 SNHLY and CDR2 FYNNEI. This CDR3 region has 15 residues. V dropped 4 bases and J dropped 2; count of bases not matched to a gene: 4. Combining the CDR3 with reference TRBV2 and TRBJ2-5 gives the whole variable domain EPEVTQTPSHQVTQMGQEVILRCVPISNHLYFYWYRQILGQKVEFLVSFYNNEISEKSEIFDDQFSVERPDGSNFTLKIRSTKLEDSAMYFCASSATSGAQETQYFGPGTRLLVL.

This sequence joins TRBV5-6 and TRBJ1-1, with TRBD1 matching 7 bases. Germline CDR1 is SGHDT and CDR2 is YYEEEE. There are 17 residues in the CDR3. With V trimmed by 0 bases and J by 3 bases, 11 bases remained unmatched. DNA of the CDR3: TGTGCCAGCAGCTTGGCCTGGAGGGGGCTGTTGTACACTGAAGCTTTCTTT. Translation: CASSLAWRGLLYTEAFF.

The J gene is TRBJ1-5, the V gene TRBV5-4; 8 bases are shared with TRBD1. Germline V CDR1 and CDR2: SGHNT, YYREEE (reference sequence). Trimming at V came to 4 bases and at J to 3 bases, leaving 6 bases not matched to a gene. CDR3 length equals 15 residues. CDR3 DNA sequence: TGTGCCAGCAGCACCGGACAGGGACCCAATCAGCCCCAGCATTTT. Protein product: CASSTGQGPNQPQHF.

The rearrangement uses TRBV7-8 and TRBJ2-5; perhaps TRBD2 as D (5 bases). The ends were cut back, 3 bases at V and 3 bases at J, with 14 bases in the middle. There are 15 residues in the CDR3. Germline V gives CDR1 SGHVS, CDR2 FQNEAQ. CDR3 loop: CASSLSGARKETQYF. In DNA, the CDR3 is TGTGCCAGCAGCTTGAGCGGAGCCCGCAAAGAGACCCAGTACTTC. The entire variable domain, with the rest obtained from reference TRBV7-8 and TRBJ2-5, is as follows: GAGVSQSPRYKVAKRGQDVALRCDPISGHVSLFWYQQALGQGPEFLTYFQNEAQLDKSGLPSDRFFAERPEGSVSTLKIQRTQQEDSAVYLCASSLSGARKETQYFGPGTRLLVL.

The rearrangement uses TRBV6-5 and TRBJ2-1; maybe TRBD2 (5 bases). This CDR3 is built from 16 residues. Germline CDR1 and CDR2: MNHEY and SVGAGI. The V end was cut by 3 bases, the J end by 7 bases, with 19 bases between. CDR3 sequence reads: CASSYSRTRVENEQFF. In nucleotides, the CDR3 is TGTGCCAGCAGTTATTCCAGGACGAGGGTAGAAAATGAGCAGTTCTTC.